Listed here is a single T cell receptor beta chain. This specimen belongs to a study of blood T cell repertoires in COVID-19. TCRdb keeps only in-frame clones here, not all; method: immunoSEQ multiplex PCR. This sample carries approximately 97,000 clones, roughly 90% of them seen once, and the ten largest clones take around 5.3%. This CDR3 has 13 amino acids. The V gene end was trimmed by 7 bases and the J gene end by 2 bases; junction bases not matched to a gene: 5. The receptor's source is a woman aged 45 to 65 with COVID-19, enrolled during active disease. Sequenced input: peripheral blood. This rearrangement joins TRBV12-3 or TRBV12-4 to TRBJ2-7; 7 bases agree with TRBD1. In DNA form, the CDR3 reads TGTGCCAGCAAACGACAGGGAGCCTACGAGCAGTACTTC. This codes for CASKRQGAYEQYF.